The clone carrying this TCR beta chain occurred a few times. Its antigen is currently unknown. The data are from a study of response to subunit inactivated influenza vaccine. Study-wide findings and caveats: Authors proposed each seasonal influenza vaccination draws in few new T cells.

TCRdb re-derived calls from the RT-PCR reads in MiXCR, one entry per CDR3 protein. The sample contains approximately 680,000 distinct CDR3 sequences, about 15% of which appear only once. Sample: PBMCs from blood, taken approximately 12 days after vaccination. This clonotype was sampled from a man aged 45-65 years who received an inactivated influenza vaccine.

The CDR3 is CSARGGTSSTDTQYF. The CDR3 nucleotides read TGCAGTGCTAGAGGCGGGACTTCTAGCACAGATACGCAGTATTTT. The rearrangement joins TRBV20-1 to TRBJ2-3; tentatively, D is TRBD2 (6 bases). Per germline, CDR1 DFQATT and CDR2 SNEGSKA (reference sequence). The ends were cut back, 1 base at V and 0 bases at J, with 11 bases in the middle. This CDR3 has 15 amino acids.